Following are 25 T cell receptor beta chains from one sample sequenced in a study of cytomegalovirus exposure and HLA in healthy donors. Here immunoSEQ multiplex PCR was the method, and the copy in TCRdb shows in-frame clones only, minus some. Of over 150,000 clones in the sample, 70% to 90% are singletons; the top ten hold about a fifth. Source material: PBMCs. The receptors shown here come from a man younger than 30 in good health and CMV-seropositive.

The CDR3 nucleotides are TGTGCCAGCAGCGCCGGGACAGGGATAGCCAGGGAGGGTGAGCAGTTCTTC. Amino acids: CASSAGTGIAREGEQFF. This sequence joins TRBV7-7 and TRBJ2-1, with 9 bases fitting TRBD1. V lost 5 bases and J lost 9; bases outside the gene matches: 17. This CDR3 has 17 amino acids. Germline V gene lookup returns CDR1 SSHAT and CDR2 FNYEAQ (reference sequence).

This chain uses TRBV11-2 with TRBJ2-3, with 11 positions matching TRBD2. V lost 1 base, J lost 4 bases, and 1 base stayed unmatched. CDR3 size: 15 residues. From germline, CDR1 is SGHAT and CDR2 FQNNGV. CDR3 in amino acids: CASSLVAGGPDTQYF. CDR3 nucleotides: TGTGCCAGCAGCTTAGTAGCGGGAGGGCCAGATACGCAGTATTTT.

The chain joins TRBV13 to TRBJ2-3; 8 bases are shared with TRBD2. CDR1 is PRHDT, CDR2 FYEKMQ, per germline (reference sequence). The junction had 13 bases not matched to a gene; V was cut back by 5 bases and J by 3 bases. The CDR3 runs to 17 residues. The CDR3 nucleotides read TGTGCCAGCAGCATCAACCCGGCGGGAGGAGGGACAGATACGCAGTATTTT. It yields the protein CASSINPAGGGTDTQYF.

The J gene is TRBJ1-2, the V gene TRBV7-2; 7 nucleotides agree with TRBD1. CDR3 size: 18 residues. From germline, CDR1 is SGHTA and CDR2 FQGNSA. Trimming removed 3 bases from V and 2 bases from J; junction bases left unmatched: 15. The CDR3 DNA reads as TGTGCCAGCAGCTTTCAGGGGGGACTTACAGGGACCAACTATGGCTACACCTTC. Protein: CASSFQGGLTGTNYGYTF.

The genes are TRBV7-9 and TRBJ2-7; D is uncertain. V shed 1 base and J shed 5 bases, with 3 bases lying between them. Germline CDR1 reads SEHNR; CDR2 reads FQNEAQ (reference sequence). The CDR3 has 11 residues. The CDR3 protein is CASSLGNEQYF. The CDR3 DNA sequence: TGTGCCAGCAGCTTAGGTAACGAGCAGTACTTC. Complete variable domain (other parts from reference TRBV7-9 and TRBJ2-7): DTGVSQNPRHKITKRGQNVTFRCDPISEHNRLYWYRQTLGQGPEFLTYFQNEAQLEKSRLLSDRFSAERPKGSFSTLEIQRTEQGDSAMYLCASSLGNEQYFGPGTRLTVT.

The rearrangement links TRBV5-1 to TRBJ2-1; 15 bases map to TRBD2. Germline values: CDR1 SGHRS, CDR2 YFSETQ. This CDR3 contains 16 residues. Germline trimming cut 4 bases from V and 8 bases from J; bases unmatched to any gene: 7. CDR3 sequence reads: CASSTGLAGGTDEQFF. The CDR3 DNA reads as TGCGCCAGCAGCACGGGACTAGCGGGGGGTACGGATGAGCAGTTCTTC.

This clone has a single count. CDR3 in amino acids: CASSLVEVDEQYF. CDR3 in DNA: TGTGCCAGCAGCTTGGTCGAGGTAGACGAGCAGTACTTC. This chain uses TRBV11-2 with TRBJ2-7, with D hard to call. The germline CDR1 and CDR2 sequences are SGHAT and FQNNGV. Trimming pared 3 bases from V and 5 bases from J, leaving 11 bases between. This CDR3 contains 13 residues.

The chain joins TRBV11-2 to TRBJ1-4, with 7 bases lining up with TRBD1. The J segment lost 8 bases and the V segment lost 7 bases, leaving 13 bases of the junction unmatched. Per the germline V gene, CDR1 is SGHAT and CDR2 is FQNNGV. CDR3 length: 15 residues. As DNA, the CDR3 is TGTGCCAGCACGATACAGGGGTCCTCGGGCGAAAAACTGTTTTTT. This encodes CASTIQGSSGEKLFF.

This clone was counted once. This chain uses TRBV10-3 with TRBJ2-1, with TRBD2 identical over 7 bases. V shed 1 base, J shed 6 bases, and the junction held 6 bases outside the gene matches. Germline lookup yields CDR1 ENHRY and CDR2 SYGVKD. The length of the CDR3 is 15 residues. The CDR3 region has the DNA TGTGCCATCAGTGAGTGGACTAGTGGCAGCAATGAGCAGTTCTTC. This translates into CAISEWTSGSNEQFF.

The CDR3 DNA reads as TGCGCCAGCAGGAGGACAGGGGAGGCCGCAGATACGCAGTATTTT. Protein product: CASRRTGEAADTQYF. This chain connects TRBV5-1 to TRBJ2-3; 9 nucleotides agree with TRBD1. The length of the CDR3 is 15 residues. CDR1 is SGHRS, CDR2 YFSETQ, per germline. The trim removed 5 bases at V and 4 bases at J, leaving 8 bases unmatched. The variable domain in full, with the rest retrieved from reference TRBV5-1 and TRBJ2-3, is KAGVTQTPRYLIKTRGQQVTLSCSPISGHRSVSWYQQTPGQGLQFLFEYFSETQRNKGNFPGRFSGRQFSNSRSEMNVSTLELGDSALYLCASRRTGEAADTQYFGPGTRLTVL.

The CDR3 nucleotides are TGTGCCAGCAGCCGTCTCAGGGGGGACGACTATGGCTACACCTTC. Amino acid sequence: CASSRLRGDDYGYTF. This chain connects TRBV5-6 to TRBJ1-2, with TRBD1 matching 7 bases. This CDR3 comprises 15 residues. Germline V lookup: CDR1 SGHDT, CDR2 YYEEEE. V was clipped by 4 bases and J by 3 bases; unmatched bases: 9.

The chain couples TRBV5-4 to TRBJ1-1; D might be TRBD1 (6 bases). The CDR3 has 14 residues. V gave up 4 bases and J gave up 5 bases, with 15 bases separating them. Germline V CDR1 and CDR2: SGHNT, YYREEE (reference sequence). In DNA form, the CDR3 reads TGTGCCAGCAGCCCCGGGGGGGGGCGGACTGAAGCTTTCTTT. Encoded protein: CASSPGGGRTEAFF.

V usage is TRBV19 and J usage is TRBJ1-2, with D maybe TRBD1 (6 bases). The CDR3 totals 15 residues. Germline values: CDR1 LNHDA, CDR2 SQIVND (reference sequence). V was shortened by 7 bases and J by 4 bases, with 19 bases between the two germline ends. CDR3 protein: CASNPREGVSYGYTF. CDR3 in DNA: TGTGCCAGTAACCCTAGGGAGGGGGTTTCCTATGGCTACACCTTC. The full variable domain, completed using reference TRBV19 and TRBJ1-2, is DGGITQSPKYLFRKEGQNVTLSCEQNLNHDAMYWYRQDPGQGLRLIYYSQIVNDFQKGDIAEGYSVSREKKESFPLTVTSAQKNPTAFYLCASNPREGVSYGYTFGSGTRLTVV.

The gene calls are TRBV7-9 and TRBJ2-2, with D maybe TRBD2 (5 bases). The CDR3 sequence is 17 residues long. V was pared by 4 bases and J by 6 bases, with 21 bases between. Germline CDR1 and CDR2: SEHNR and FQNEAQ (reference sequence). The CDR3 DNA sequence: TGTGCCAGCAGCTCTCTGCCGTCGACGGGGATCGCCGGGGAGCTGTTTTTT. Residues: CASSSLPSTGIAGELFF.

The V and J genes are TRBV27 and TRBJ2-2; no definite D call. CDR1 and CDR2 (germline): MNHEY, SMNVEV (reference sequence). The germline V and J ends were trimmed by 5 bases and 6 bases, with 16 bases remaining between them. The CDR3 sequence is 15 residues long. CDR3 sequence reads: CASSQKRPTPGELFF. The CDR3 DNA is TGTGCCAGCAGTCAGAAGCGACCTACCCCCGGGGAGCTGTTTTTT.

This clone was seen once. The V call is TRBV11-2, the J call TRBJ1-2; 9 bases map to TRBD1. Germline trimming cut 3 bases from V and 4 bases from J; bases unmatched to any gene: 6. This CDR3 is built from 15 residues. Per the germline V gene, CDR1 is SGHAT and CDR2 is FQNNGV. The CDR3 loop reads CASSFRTGATYGYTF. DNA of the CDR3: TGTGCCAGCAGCTTTCGGACAGGGGCGACCTATGGCTACACCTTC.

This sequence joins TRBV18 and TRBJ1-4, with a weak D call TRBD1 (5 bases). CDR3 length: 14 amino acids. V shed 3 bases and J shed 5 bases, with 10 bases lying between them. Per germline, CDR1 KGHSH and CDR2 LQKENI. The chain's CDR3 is CASSPQGMNEKLFF. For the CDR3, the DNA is TGTGCCAGCTCACCTCAGGGTATGAATGAAAAACTGTTTTTT.

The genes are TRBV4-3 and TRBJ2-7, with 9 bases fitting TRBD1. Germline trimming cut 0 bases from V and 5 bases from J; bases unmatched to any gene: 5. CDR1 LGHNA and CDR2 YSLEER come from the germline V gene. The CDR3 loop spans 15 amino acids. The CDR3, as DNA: TGCGCCAGCAGCCAAGAGACAGGGGGGAGGGACGAGCAGTACTTC. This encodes CASSQETGGRDEQYF.

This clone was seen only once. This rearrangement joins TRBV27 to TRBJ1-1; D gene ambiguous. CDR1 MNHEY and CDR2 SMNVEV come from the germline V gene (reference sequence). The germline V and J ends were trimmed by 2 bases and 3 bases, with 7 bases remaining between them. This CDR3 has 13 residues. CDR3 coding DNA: TGTGCCAGCAGTTTAGTACCGGACACTGAAGCTTTCTTT. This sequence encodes CASSLVPDTEAFF.

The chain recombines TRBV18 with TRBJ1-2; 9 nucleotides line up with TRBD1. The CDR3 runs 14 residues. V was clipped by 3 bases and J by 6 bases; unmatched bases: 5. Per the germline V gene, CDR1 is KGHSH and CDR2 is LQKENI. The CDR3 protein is CASSPPGTGHGYTF. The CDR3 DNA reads TGTGCCAGCTCACCCCCAGGGACAGGGCATGGCTACACCTTC.

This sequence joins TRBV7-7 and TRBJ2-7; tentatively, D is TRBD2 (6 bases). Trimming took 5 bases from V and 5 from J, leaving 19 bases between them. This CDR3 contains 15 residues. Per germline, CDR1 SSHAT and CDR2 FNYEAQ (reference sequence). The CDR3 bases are TGTGCCAGCAGCCCTACTACGGCTAGCGCAAACGAGCAGTACTTC. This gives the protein CASSPTTASANEQYF.

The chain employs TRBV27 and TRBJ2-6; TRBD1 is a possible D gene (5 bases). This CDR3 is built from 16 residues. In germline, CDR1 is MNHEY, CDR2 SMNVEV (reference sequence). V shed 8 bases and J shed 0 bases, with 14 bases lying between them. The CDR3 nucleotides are TGTGCCAGCGGGGCAGGCCGTACCTCTGGGGCCAACGTCCTGACTTTC. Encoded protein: CASGAGRTSGANVLTF.

The DNA for the CDR3 is TGTGCCAGCAGCTTAGATCGGGCAGGGGCCCACTATGGCTACACCTTC. Protein: CASSLDRAGAHYGYTF. The V call is TRBV11-2, the J call TRBJ1-2; D might be TRBD1 (6 bases). The germline CDR1 and CDR2 sequences are SGHAT and FQNNGV. This CDR3 has 16 residues. V was trimmed by 0 bases and J by 3 bases, leaving 14 bases between them.

The CDR3 spells CASSFSTGSNEQFF. The DNA for the CDR3 is TGTGCCAGCAGCTTCTCCACGGGGTCGAATGAGCAGTTCTTC. The chain carries TRBV9 and TRBJ2-1; perhaps TRBD2 as D (5 bases). The CDR3 sequence is 14 residues long. V was clipped by 4 bases and J by 7 bases, with 15 bases between them. The V gene's germline CDR1 is SGDLS and CDR2 YYNGEE.

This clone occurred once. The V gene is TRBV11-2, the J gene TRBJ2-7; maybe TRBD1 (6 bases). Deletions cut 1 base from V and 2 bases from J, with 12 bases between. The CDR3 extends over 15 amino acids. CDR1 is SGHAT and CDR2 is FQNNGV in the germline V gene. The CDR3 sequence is CASSLGRGGAYEQYF. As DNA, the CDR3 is TGTGCCAGCAGCTTAGGCAGAGGGGGAGCCTACGAGCAGTACTTC.